Presented here are 3 T cell receptor beta chains from one specimen sequenced in a study of cytomegalovirus exposure and HLA in healthy donors. PCR involved 60 Vbeta and 13 Jbeta primers. Generated by immunoSEQ multiplex PCR, the TCRdb table keeps only in-frame clones and is missing some. The sample records approximately 89,000 clones, roughly 80% being singletons. The specimen was PBMCs. These receptors were collected from a man aged 25-40 years in good health and CMV-seronegative.

The DNA for the CDR3 is TGTGCCAGCAGTCCACGACAGGGGCGAGGAAACACCATATATTTT. Translating gives CASSPRQGRGNTIYF. V is TRBV6-6 and J is TRBJ1-3; the match to TRBD1 covers 8 bases. The germline V gene has CDR1 MNHNY and CDR2 SVGAGI (reference sequence). After removal of 5 bases from V and 4 bases from J, the junction contained 7 bases not matched to a gene. This CDR3 contains 15 residues.

The CDR3 coding sequence is TGTGCCAGCAGCCGGGACAGGGATAAGGCCTACGAGCAGTACTTC. Protein sequence: CASSRDRDKAYEQYF. This chain connects TRBV4-2 to TRBJ2-7; 9 bases are shared with TRBD1. The trim removed 4 bases at V and 2 bases at J, leaving 6 bases unmatched. The CDR3 consists of 15 residues. Per the germline V gene, CDR1 is LGHNA and CDR2 is YNFKEQ.

The J gene is TRBJ2-7, the V gene TRBV4-2; TRBD2 matches 14 bases. Unmatched junction bases numbered 18, after V lost 4 bases and J lost 4 bases. CDR1 LGHNA and CDR2 YNFKEQ come from the germline V gene. The CDR3 is made up of 20 amino acids. Here the CDR3 reads CASSLPIYRLAGGPVYEQYF. CDR3 DNA: TGTGCCAGCAGCCTACCGATTTATCGACTAGCGGGAGGGCCTGTGTACGAGCAGTACTTC.